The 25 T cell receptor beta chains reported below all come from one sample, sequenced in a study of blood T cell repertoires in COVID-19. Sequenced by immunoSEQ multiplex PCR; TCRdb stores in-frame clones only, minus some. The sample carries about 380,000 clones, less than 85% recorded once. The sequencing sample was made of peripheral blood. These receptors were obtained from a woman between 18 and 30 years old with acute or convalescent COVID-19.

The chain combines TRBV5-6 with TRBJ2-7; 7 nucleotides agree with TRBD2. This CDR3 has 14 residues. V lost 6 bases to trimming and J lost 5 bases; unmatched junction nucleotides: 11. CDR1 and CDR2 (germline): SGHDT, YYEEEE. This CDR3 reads CASTPSGKLHEQYF. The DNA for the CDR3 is TGTGCCAGCACCCCGAGCGGGAAACTCCACGAGCAGTACTTC.

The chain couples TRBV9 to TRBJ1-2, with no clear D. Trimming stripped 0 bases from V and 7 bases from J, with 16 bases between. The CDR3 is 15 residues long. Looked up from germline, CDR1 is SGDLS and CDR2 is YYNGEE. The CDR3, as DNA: TGTGCCAGCAGCGTAGTCGGCGGAACCCTTGCTGGCTACACCTTC. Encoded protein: CASSVVGGTLAGYTF.

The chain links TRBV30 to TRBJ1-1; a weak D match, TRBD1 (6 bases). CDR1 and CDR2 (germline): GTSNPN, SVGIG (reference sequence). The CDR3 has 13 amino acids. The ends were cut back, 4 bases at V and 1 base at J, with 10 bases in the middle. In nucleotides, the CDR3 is TGTGCCTGGAATATCAGGGGGAACACTGAAGCTTTCTTT. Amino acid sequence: CAWNIRGNTEAFF.

For the CDR3, the DNA is TGTGCCAGCAGCTTCCTCTCGGGCGAGCAGTACTTC. It yields the protein CASSFLSGEQYF. This chain uses TRBV5-6 with TRBJ2-7; D gene unclear. V lost 2 bases and J lost 6, with 9 bases in between. From germline, CDR1 is SGHDT and CDR2 YYEEEE. The CDR3 is 12 residues long.

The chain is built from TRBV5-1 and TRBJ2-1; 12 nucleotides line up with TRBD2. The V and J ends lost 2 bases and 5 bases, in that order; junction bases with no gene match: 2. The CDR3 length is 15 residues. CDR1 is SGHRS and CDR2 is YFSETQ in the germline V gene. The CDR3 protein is CASSFLAGGDNEQFF. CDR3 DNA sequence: TGCGCCAGCAGCTTTCTAGCGGGAGGGGACAATGAGCAGTTCTTC.

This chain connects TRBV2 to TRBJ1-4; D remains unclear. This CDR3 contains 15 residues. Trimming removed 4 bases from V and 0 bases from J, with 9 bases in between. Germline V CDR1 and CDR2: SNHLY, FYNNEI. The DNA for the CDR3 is TGTGCCAGCAGTGCACAGATTGCAACTAATGAAAAACTGTTTTTT. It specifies CASSAQIATNEKLFF. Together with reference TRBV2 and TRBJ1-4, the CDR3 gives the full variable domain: EPEVTQTPSHQVTQMGQEVILRCVPISNHLYFYWYRQILGQKVEFLVSFYNNEISEKSEIFDDQFSVERPDGSNFTLKIRSTKLEDSAMYFCASSAQIATNEKLFFGSGTQLSVL.

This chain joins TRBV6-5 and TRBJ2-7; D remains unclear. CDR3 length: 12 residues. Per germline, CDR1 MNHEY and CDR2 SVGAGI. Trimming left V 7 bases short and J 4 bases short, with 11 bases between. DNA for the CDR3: TGTGCCAGCACCCGCCGCCAGTACGAGCAGTACTTC. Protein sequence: CASTRRQYEQYF.

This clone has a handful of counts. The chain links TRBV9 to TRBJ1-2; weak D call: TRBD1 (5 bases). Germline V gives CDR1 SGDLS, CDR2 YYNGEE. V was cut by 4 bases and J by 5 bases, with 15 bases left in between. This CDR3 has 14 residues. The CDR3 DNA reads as TGTGCCAGCAGCCCACCCGCAGGGTCTTATGGCTACACCTTC. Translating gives CASSPPAGSYGYTF.

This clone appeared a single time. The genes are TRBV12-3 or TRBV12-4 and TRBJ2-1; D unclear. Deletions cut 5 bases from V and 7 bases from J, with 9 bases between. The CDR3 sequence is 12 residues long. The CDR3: CASSLERNEQFF. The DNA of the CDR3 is TGTGCCAGCAGTCTCGAACGGAATGAGCAGTTCTTC.

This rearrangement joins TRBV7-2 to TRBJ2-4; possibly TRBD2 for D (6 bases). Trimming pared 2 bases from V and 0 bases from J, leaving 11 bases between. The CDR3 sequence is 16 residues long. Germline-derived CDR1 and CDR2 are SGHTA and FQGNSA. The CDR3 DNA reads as TGTGCCAGCAGCTTAAGAGTAGCGGTAGCCAAAAACATTCAGTACTTC. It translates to CASSLRVAVAKNIQYF.

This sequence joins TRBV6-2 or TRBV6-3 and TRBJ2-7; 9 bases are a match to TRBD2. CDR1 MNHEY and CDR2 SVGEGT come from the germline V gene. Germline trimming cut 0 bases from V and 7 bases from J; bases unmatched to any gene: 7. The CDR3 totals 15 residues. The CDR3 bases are TGTGCCAGCAGTTACTCTAGGCGGGAGGGAGAAGAGCAGTACTTC. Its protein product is CASSYSRREGEEQYF.

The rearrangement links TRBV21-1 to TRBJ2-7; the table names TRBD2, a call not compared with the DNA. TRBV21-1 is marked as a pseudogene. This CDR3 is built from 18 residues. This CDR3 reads CASSKALETSGHSYEQYF. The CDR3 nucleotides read TGTGCCAGCAGCAAAGCCTTGGAGACTAGCGGCCATTCCTACGAGCAGTACTTC.

The CDR3 nucleotides read TGTGCCTGGAGTTTGAGCTTGATAGGAAACACCATATATTTT. It translates to CAWSLSLIGNTIYF. The rearrangement joins TRBV30 to TRBJ1-3, with D unclear. Trimming pared 2 bases from V and 4 bases from J, leaving 12 bases between. The CDR3 consists of 14 residues. Germline CDR1 reads GTSNPN; CDR2 reads SVGIG (reference sequence).

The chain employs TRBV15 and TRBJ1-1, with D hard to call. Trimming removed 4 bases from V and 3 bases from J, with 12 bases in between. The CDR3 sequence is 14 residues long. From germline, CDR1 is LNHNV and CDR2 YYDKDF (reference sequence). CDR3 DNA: TGTGCCACCAGCACCCCCGAGGGTTACACTGAAGCTTTCTTT. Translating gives CATSTPEGYTEAFF. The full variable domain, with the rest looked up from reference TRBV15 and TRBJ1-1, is DAMVIQNPRYQVTQFGKPVTLSCSQTLNHNVMYWYQQKSSQAPKLLFHYYDKDFNNEADTPDNFQSRRPNTSFCFLDIRSPGLGDTAMYLCATSTPEGYTEAFFGQGTRLTVV.

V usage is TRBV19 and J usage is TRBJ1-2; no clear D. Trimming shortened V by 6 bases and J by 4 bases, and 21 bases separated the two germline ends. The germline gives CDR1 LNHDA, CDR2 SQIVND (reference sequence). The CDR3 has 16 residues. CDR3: CASSDVSPRGGYGYTF. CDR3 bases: TGTGCCAGTAGCGATGTGTCTCCGAGAGGAGGCTATGGCTACACCTTC.

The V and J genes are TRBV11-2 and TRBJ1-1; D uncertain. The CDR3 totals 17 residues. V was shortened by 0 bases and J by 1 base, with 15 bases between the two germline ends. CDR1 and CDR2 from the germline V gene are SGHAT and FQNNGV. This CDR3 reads CASSLESFGVGNTEAFF. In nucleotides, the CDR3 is TGTGCCAGCAGCTTAGAGAGTTTCGGGGTAGGGAACACTGAAGCTTTCTTT.

The CDR3 DNA follows: TGTGCCAGCAGCTTACTAGCGGGCGACACAGATACGCAGTATTTT. This codes for CASSLLAGDTDTQYF. The V call is TRBV5-6, the J call TRBJ2-3; TRBD2 agrees at 9 bases. The trim removed 2 bases at V and 2 bases at J, leaving 3 bases unmatched. Germline CDR1 SGHDT, CDR2 YYEEEE. The length of the CDR3 is 15 residues.

The CDR3 here is CASSGQGVYNEQFF. The CDR3 nucleotides read TGTGCCAGCAGTGGCCAGGGGGTCTACAATGAGCAGTTCTTC. The chain couples TRBV25-1 to TRBJ2-1; 7 nucleotides line up with TRBD1. CDR3 length: 14 residues. The junction had 3 bases not matched to a gene; V was cut back by 4 bases and J by 3 bases. Germline V gene sequence: CDR1 MGHDK, CDR2 SYGVNS.

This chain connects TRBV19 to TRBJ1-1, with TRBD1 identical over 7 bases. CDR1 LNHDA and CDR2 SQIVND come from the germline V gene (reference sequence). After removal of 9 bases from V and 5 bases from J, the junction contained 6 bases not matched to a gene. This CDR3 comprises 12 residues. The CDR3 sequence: CASATGVTEAFF. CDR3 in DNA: TGTGCCAGCGCTACAGGGGTTACTGAAGCTTTCTTT. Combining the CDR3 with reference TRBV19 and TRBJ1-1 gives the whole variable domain DGGITQSPKYLFRKEGQNVTLSCEQNLNHDAMYWYRQDPGQGLRLIYYSQIVNDFQKGDIAEGYSVSREKKESFPLTVTSAQKNPTAFYLCASATGVTEAFFGQGTRLTVV.

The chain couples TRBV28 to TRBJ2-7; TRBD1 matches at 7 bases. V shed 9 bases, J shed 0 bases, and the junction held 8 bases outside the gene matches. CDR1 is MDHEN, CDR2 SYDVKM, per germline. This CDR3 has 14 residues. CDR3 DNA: TGTGCCAGTAACGGACAGGTGAGCTCCTACGAGCAGTACTTC. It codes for CASNGQVSSYEQYF.

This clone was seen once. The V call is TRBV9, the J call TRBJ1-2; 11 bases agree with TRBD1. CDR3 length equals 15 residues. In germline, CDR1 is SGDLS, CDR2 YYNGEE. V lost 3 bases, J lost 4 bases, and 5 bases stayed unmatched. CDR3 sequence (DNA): TGTGCCAGCAGCGCCGGGACAGGGGGTTCCTATGGCTACACCTTC. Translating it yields CASSAGTGGSYGYTF.

CDR3 coding DNA: TGTGCCAGCAGCCCGGGGCAGCGACCCAGGGGAGCTTTCTTT. Translating it yields CASSPGQRPRGAFF. The V call is TRBV7-9, the J call TRBJ1-1; possibly TRBD1 for D (6 bases). Germline-derived CDR1 and CDR2 are SEHNR and FQNEAQ (reference sequence). This CDR3 comprises 14 residues. Trimming removed 5 bases at V and 10 bases at J, with 20 bases between.

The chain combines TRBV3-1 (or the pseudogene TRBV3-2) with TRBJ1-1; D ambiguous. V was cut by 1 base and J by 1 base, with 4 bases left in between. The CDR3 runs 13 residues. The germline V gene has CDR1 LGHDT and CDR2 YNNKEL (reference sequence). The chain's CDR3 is CASSQVWNTEAFF. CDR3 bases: TGTGCCAGCAGCCAAGTATGGAACACTGAAGCTTTCTTT.

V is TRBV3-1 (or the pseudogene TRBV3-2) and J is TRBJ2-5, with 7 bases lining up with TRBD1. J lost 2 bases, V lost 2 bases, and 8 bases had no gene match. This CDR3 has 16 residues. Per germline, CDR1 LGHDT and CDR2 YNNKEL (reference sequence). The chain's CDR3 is CASSQPRGWKQETQYF. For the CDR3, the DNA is TGTGCCAGCAGCCAACCCAGGGGGTGGAAACAAGAGACCCAGTACTTC.

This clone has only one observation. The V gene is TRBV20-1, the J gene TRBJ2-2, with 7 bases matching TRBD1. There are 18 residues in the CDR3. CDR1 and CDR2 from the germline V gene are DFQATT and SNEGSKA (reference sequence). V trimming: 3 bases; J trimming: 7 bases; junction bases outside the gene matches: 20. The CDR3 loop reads CSASGRTGSRSGFGELFF. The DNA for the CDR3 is TGCAGTGCTAGTGGAAGGACAGGATCGCGGTCGGGTTTCGGGGAGCTGTTTTTT.